The TCR beta chain under discussion was sequenced for a study of cytomegalovirus exposure and HLA in healthy donors. General study points: In a later analysis, CMV-associated beta chains were mostly HLA-associated, it appeared.

Samples came from healthy bone marrow donors. PCR amplification relied on 60 Vbeta primers (plus 13 Jbeta primers). Only in-frame clones appear in the TCRdb table, and some are missing; sequencing was by immunoSEQ multiplex PCR. The sample includes some 200,000 clones, 65% to 90% of them seen just once. This clone was seen only once. The antigen is not known. V lost 1 base, J lost 3 bases, and 7 bases lay in between. CDR3 size: 13 residues. The germline V gene has CDR1 SGHVS and CDR2 FNYEAQ. J is TRBJ2-7 and V is TRBV7-6; D gene unclear. This clonotype was obtained from a girl under 18 in good health and CMV-seronegative. Sequencing was carried out using PBMCs. The CDR3 here is CASSLDLYYEQYF. CDR3 coding DNA: TGTGCCAGCAGCTTAGACCTCTACTACGAGCAGTACTTC.